This note documents a single T cell receptor (beta chain) sequence. The data were produced by immunoSEQ multiplex PCR, yet TCRdb's version contains in-frame clones alone and is incomplete. The data show 100,000 to 150,000 clones, with less than 90% seen just once and around 2.3% held by the top ten. These data are taken from a study of blood T cell repertoires in COVID-19. The wider study: T cells, B-cell-depleted T cells, or PBMCs supplied cDNA or gDNA.

The germline V gene encodes CDR1 LGHNA and CDR2 YSLEER. V lost 0 bases to trimming and J lost 1 base, with 9 bases between them. CDR3 length: 15 residues. The sequence came from a woman in her forties or fifties who had recovered from COVID-19. Sequenced: PBMCs or T cells enriched from blood (not recorded which). V is TRBV4-3 and J is TRBJ1-2; D is unclear. The CDR3 DNA sequence: TGCGCCAGCAGCCAAGATCGAGCACTTAACTATGGCTACACCTTC. Translation: CASSQDRALNYGYTF.